These T cell receptor beta chains were read from a single sample in a study of blood T cell repertoires in COVID-19. Sequencing was performed with immunoSEQ multiplex PCR; in TCRdb, only in-frame clones are kept and a portion is missing. The table records 200,000 to 300,000 clones, almost 90% of them present only once. The sequencing input was peripheral blood. The source is a man older than 75 with acute or convalescent COVID-19. Each CDR3 is given with its conserved first and last residue. Each record gives: J gene, V gene, CDR3 protein.

TRBJ2-7 TRBV4-3 CASSLGQGGEQYF
TRBJ1-4 TRBV5-6 CASARGAYEKLFF
TRBJ2-2 TRBV14 CASSPMRTGVSTGELFF
TRBJ1-3 TRBV7-9 CASSQEGSGNTIYF
TRBJ2-5 TRBV18 CASSQDRVGRETQYF
TRBJ2-5 TRBV5-1 CASSKDRGGQETQYF
TRBJ2-1 TRBV7-2 CASSPPAGGYNEQFF
TRBJ1-2 TRBV7-2 CASSHGRDFGYGYTF
TRBJ1-6 TRBV10-3 CAISESRVDSPLHF
TRBJ1-2 TRBV20-1 CSATGRGYTF
TRBJ2-7 TRBV5-6 CASSLGSRARFYF
TRBJ1-2 TRBV6-2/TRBV6-3 CASSYVVTAYGYTF
TRBJ2-3 TRBV15 CATSRDLAGGDTQYF
TRBJ1-2 TRBV19 CASTQGTGGVNYGYTF
TRBJ1-2 TRBV10-2 CASSESRTGSYGYTF
TRBJ2-7 TRBV28 CASSLTGTGSYEQYF
TRBJ2-1 TRBV11-1 CASSLTQGFDEQFF
TRBJ1-6 TRBV19 CASSIRDSPLHF
TRBJ2-2 TRBV5-1 CASSLPGTGNTGELFF
TRBJ1-3 TRBV5-1 CASSLGTGAGNTIYF
TRBJ1-1 TRBV5-1 CASRQAGAGEAFF
TRBJ1-6 TRBV27 CASSKPPGGANSPLHF
TRBJ2-2 TRBV3-1/TRBV3-2 CASSQEPGSDTGELFF
TRBJ1-3 TRBV19 CASSEDRGARNTIYF
TRBJ1-3 TRBV7-9 CASSIFQGRVYENTIYF
TRBJ2-1 TRBV5-1 CASSLPSGSKEQFF
TRBJ2-3 TRBV19 CASSQREGGGTDTQYF
TRBJ2-1 TRBV7-9 CASSLVGQGLGEQFF
TRBJ2-7 TRBV11-2 CASSLGREVVYEQYF
TRBJ2-7 TRBV5-4 CASSFPSGVVQYF
TRBJ2-1 TRBV7-9 CASTYRGPNEQFF
TRBJ2-3 TRBV29-1 CSVVGTSGSTDTQYF
TRBJ1-2 TRBV7-9 CASSPSRSRYGYTF